One sample yielded the 9 T cell receptor beta chains listed below, sequenced in a study of siplizumab effects on memory and regulatory T cells (dated by TCRdb to about 2019). The library came from the immunoSEQ multiplex PCR assay. Held by TCRdb, this immuneACCESS table contains in-frame sequences only and omits some clones. Under half of the omission traces to an unresolved V gene where checked; the cause of the rest is unknown. The sample includes several thousand clones, with 60% to 70% observed a single time. The top ten hold roughly 15% of the sample. The sequenced sample consisted of effector memory CD8+ T cells sorted from blood. Explained via the paper, the cell subset or site label denotes: unstimulated CD8+ effector memory T cells. Every receptor here comes from a human donor in good health.

This chain joins TRBV6-6 and TRBJ1-5; TRBD1 matches at 8 bases. CDR1 is MNHNY and CDR2 is SVGAGI in the germline V gene (reference sequence). The junction had 14 bases not matched to a gene; V was cut back by 7 bases and J by 9 bases. This CDR3 region has 15 residues. This chain's CDR3 is CASTLEAGGVGPQHF. The CDR3 nucleotides read TGTGCCAGCACCTTAGAAGCAGGGGGCGTAGGGCCCCAGCATTTT.

The chain recombines TRBV7-2 with TRBJ2-3, with 10 positions matching TRBD2. The CDR3 is made up of 18 amino acids. The germline CDR1 and CDR2 sequences are SGHTA and FQGNSA. V shed 0 bases and J 4 bases; nucleotides not matched to a gene: 10. This chain's CDR3 is CASSLALSGGPHSDTQYF. CDR3 DNA: TGTGCCAGCAGCTTAGCCCTTAGCGGGGGGCCCCACTCAGATACGCAGTATTTT.

J is TRBJ2-7 and V is TRBV7-9, with 10 bases identical to TRBD2. The germline gives CDR1 SEHNR, CDR2 FQNEAQ (reference sequence). The J segment lost 4 bases and the V segment lost 5 bases, leaving 8 bases of the junction unmatched. This CDR3 region has 15 residues. CDR3 protein: CASSQGVAGGYEQYF. DNA for the CDR3: TGTGCCAGCAGCCAAGGGGTAGCGGGGGGTTACGAGCAGTACTTC.

This chain uses TRBV7-3 with TRBJ2-7, with 10 bases lining up with TRBD1. This CDR3 is built from 13 residues. Trimming cost V 5 bases and J 4 bases; bases outside gene matches: 2. Germline CDR1 is SGHTA and CDR2 is FQGTGA. The CDR3 sequence: CASSVGQGYEQYF. The CDR3 nucleotides are TGTGCCAGCAGCGTGGGACAGGGGTACGAGCAGTACTTC.

V gene TRBV7-2 combines with J gene TRBJ2-5, with TRBD2 matching 7 bases. The V gene's germline CDR1 is SGHTA and CDR2 FQGNSA. Trimming cost V 4 bases and J 1 base; bases outside gene matches: 6. This CDR3 spans 15 amino acids. The CDR3: CASSYGTMVQETQYF. In DNA, the CDR3 is TGTGCCAGCAGCTACGGGACTATGGTCCAAGAGACCCAGTACTTC.

This clone was seen more than once but under ten times. Different DNA sequences within this sample yield the same CDR3. The chain links TRBV6-4 to TRBJ2-1; 14 bases are shared with TRBD2. The junction had 1 base not matched to a gene; V was cut back by 4 bases and J by 5 bases. The germline CDR1 and CDR2 sequences are MRHNA and SNTAGT. The CDR3 length is 15 residues. The CDR3 DNA is TGTGCCAGCAGTGGGACTAGCGGGGGGAACAATGAGCAGTTCTTC. Protein: CASSGTSGGNNEQFF.

The chain has TRBV4-2 and TRBJ2-3, with 10 bases lining up with TRBD2. The germline CDR1 and CDR2 sequences are LGHNA and YNFKEQ. Trimming removed 3 bases from V and 3 bases from J; junction bases left unmatched: 6. CDR3 length: 16 amino acids. This chain's CDR3 is CASSHDLAGETDTQYF. The CDR3 DNA reads TGTGCCAGCAGCCATGACCTAGCGGGGGAGACAGATACGCAGTATTTT.

The chain employs TRBV6-4 and TRBJ2-2, with 11 bases aligning to TRBD2. V gave up 5 bases and J gave up 4 bases; unmatched junction bases: 3. CDR3 length: 15 residues. Per germline, CDR1 MRHNA and CDR2 SNTAGT. CDR3 sequence (DNA): TGTGCCAGCAGTATGACTAGCGGGACCACCGGGGAGCTGTTTTTT. Translated: CASSMTSGTTGELFF.

The chain employs TRBV15 and TRBJ2-3; 8 bases fit TRBD1. This CDR3 spans 15 amino acids. CDR1 and CDR2 (germline): LNHNV, YYDKDF (reference sequence). With V trimmed by 0 bases and J by 1 base, 0 bases remained unmatched. The CDR3 nucleotides are TGTGCCACCAGCAGAGAGACAGGGGGCACAGATACGCAGTATTTT. This encodes CATSRETGGTDTQYF.